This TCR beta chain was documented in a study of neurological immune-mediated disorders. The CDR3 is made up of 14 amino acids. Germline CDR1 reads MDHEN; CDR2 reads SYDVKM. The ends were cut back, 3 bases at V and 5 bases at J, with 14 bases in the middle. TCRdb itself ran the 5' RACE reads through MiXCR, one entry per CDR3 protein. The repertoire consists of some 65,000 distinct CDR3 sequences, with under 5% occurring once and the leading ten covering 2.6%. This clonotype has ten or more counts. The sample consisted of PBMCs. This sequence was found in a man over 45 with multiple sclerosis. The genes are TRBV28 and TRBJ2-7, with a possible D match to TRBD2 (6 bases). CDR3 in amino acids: CASSFGGIGNEQYV. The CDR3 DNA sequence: TGTGCCAGCAGTTTTGGCGGGATAGGAAACGAGCAGTACGTC.